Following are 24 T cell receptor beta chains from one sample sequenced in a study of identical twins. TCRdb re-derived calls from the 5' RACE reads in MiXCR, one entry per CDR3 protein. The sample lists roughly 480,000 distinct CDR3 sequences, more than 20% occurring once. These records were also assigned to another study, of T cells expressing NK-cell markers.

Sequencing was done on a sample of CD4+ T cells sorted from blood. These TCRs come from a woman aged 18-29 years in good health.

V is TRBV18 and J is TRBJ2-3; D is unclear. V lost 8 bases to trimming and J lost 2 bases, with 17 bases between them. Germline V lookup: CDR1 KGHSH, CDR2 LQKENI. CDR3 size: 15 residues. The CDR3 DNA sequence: TGTGCCAGCGCCCCAAACCGGGTCCCCACAGATACGCAGTATTTT. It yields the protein CASAPNRVPTDTQYF.

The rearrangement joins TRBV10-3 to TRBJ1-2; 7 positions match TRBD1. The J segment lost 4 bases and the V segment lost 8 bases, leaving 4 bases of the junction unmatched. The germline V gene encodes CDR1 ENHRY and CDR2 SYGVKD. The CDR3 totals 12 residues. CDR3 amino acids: CAILTGSYGYTF. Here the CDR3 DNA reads TGTGCCATCCTGACAGGGTCCTATGGCTACACCTTC.

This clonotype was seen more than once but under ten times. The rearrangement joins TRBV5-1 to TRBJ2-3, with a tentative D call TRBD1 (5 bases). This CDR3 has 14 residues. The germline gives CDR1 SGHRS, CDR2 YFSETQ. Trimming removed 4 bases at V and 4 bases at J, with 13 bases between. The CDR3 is CASSGQGLSDTQYF. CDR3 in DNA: TGCGCCAGCAGCGGGCAGGGCCTCTCAGATACGCAGTATTTT.

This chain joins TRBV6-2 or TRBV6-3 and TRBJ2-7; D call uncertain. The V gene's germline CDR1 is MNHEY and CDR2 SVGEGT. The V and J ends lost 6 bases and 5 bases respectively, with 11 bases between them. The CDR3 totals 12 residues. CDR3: CASSDRKDEQYF. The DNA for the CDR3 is TGTGCCAGCAGCGATAGAAAAGACGAGCAGTACTTC.

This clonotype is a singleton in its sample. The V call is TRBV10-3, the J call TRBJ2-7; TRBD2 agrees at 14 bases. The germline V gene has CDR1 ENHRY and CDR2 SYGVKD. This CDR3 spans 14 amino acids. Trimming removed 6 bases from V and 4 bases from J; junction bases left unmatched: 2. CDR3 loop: CAISGTSGSYEQYF. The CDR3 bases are TGTGCCATCAGCGGGACTAGCGGGAGTTACGAGCAGTACTTC.

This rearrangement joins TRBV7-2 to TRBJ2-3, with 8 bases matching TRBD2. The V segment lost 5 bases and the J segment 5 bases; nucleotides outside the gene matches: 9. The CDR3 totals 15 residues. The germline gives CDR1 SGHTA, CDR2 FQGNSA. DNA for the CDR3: TGTGCCAGCAGCGGTAGCGGGATTGGGGAAGATACGCAGTATTTT. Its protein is CASSGSGIGEDTQYF. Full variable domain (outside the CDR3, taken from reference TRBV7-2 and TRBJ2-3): GAGVSQSPSNKVTEKGKDVELRCDPISGHTALYWYRQSLGQGLEFLIYFQGNSAPDKSGLPSDRFSAERTGGSVSTLTIQRTQQEDSAVYLCASSGSGIGEDTQYFGPGTRLTVL.

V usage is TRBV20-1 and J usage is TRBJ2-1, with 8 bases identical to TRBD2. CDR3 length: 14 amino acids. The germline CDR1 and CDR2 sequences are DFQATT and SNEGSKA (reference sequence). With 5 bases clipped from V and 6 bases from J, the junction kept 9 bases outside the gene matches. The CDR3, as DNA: TGCAGTGCTGGAGCGACTAGCGAGGGCAATGAGCAGTTCTTC. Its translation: CSAGATSEGNEQFF.

The CDR3 nucleotides are TGTGCCAGCAAAAGGTCGAGGGGTCAGGCTTTCTTT. Its translation: CASKRSRGQAFF. The V and J genes are TRBV12-3 or TRBV12-4 and TRBJ1-1; D is perhaps TRBD1 (5 bases). The CDR3 sequence is 12 residues long. Trimming took off 7 bases at V and 11 bases at J, with 17 bases between the two ends.

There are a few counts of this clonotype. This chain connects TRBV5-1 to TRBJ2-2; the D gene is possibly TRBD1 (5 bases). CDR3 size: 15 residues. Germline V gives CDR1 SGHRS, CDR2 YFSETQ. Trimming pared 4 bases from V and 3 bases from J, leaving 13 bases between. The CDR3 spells CASSEDSRDTGELFF. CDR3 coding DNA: TGCGCCAGCAGCGAAGACAGCCGCGACACCGGGGAGCTGTTTTTT.

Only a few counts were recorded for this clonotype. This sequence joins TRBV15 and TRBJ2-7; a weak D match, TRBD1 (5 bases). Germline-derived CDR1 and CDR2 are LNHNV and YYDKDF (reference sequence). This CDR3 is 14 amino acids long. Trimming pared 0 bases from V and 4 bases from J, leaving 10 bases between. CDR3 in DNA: TGTGCCACCAGCAGAGATGTGACAGCATACGAGCAGTACTTC. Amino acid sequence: CATSRDVTAYEQYF.

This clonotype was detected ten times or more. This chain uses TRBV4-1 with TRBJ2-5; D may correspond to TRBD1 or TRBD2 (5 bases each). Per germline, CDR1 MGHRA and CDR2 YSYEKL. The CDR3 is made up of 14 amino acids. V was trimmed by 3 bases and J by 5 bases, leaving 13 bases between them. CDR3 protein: CASSQGPPGETQYF. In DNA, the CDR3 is TGCGCCAGCAGCCAGGGACCTCCTGGGGAGACCCAGTACTTC.

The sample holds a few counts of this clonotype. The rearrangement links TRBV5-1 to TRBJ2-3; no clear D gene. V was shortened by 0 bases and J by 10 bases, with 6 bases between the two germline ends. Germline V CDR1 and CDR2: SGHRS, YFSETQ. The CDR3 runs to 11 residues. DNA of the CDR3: TGCGCCAGCAGCTTGGGACCGGCGCAGTATTTT. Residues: CASSLGPAQYF.

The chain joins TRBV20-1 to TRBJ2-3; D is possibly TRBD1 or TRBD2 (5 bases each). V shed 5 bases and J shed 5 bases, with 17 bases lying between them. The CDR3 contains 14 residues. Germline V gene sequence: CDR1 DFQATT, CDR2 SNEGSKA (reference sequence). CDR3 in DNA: TGCAGTGCTGGGACGGCGAATACGAGAGATACGCAGTATTTT. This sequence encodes CSAGTANTRDTQYF.

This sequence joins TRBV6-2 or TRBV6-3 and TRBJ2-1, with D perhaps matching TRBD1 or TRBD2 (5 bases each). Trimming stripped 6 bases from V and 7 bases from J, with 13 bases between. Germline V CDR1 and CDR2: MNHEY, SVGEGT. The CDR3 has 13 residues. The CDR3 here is CASRVGEKNEQFF. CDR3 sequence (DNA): TGTGCCAGCAGAGTGGGGGAAAAAAATGAGCAGTTCTTC.

The CDR3 nucleotides read TGTGCCATCAGTGAGTCTGGAGGGAGTATCGCCGGGGAGCTGTTTTTT. It translates to CAISESGGSIAGELFF. The V gene is TRBV10-3, the J gene TRBJ2-2; D is perhaps TRBD2 (6 bases). CDR1 is ENHRY, CDR2 SYGVKD, per germline. CDR3 length: 16 residues. V lost 0 bases, J lost 6 bases, and 14 bases lay in between.

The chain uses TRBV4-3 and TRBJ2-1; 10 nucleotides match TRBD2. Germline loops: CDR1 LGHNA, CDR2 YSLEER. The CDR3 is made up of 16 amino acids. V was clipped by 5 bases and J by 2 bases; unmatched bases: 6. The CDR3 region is CASSGVAGGPYNEQFF. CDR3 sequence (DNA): TGCGCCAGCAGCGGAGTAGCGGGAGGTCCCTACAATGAGCAGTTCTTC.

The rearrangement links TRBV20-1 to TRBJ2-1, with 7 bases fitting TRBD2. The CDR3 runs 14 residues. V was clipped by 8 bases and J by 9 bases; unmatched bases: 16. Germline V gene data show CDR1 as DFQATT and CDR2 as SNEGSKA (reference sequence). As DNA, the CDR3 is TGCAGTACTACCGGGAGGCAGGTCGGGGGTGAGCAGTTCTTC. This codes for CSTTGRQVGGEQFF.

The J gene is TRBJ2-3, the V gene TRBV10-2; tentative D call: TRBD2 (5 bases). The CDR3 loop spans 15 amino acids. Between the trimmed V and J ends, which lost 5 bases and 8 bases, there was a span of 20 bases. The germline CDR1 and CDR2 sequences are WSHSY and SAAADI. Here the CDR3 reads CASSRVGAPNPTQYF. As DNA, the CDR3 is TGCGCCAGCAGTCGAGTGGGAGCGCCCAATCCTACGCAGTATTTT.

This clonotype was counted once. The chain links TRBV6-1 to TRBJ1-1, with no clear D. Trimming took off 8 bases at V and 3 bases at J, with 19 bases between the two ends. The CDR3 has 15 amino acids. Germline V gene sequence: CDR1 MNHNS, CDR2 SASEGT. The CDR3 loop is CASLRTAQVHTEAFF. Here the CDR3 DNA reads TGTGCCAGCCTACGGACGGCCCAGGTTCACACTGAAGCTTTCTTT.

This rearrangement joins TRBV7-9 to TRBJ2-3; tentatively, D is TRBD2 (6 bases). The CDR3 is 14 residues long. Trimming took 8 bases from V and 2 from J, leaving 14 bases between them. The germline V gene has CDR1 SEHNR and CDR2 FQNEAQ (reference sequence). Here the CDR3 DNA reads TGTGCCAGCCGAAGGGCGGGAACCACAGATACGCAGTATTTT. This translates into CASRRAGTTDTQYF.

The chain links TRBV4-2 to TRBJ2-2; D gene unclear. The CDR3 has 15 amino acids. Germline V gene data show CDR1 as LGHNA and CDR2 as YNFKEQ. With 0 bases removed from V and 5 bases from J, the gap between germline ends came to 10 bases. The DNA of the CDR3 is TGTGCCAGCAGCCAAGATGGTGGACGGACCGGGGAGCTGTTTTTT. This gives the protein CASSQDGGRTGELFF.

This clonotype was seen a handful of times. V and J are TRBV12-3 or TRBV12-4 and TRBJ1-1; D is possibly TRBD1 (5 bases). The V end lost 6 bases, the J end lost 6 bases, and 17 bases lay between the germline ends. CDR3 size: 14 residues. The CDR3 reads CASSRTAGTAEAFF. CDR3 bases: TGTGCCAGCAGCCGGACGGCGGGGACGGCTGAAGCTTTCTTT.

CDR3 coding DNA: TGTGCCAGCAGCTTATTAGGAATAGCGGGGGAAACCTACAATGAGCAGTTCTTC. Encoded protein: CASSLLGIAGETYNEQFF. The chain joins TRBV7-3 to TRBJ2-1; TRBD2 aligns across 9 bases. Trimming removed 2 bases from V and 2 bases from J; junction bases left unmatched: 10. This CDR3 is built from 18 residues. Germline CDR1 is SGHTA and CDR2 is FQGTGA.

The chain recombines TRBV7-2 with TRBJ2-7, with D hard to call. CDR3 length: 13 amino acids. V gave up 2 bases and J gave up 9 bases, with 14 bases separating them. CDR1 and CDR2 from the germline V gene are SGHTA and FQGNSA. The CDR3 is CASSLSMASAQYF. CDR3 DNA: TGTGCCAGCAGCTTAAGCATGGCCTCAGCGCAGTACTTC.